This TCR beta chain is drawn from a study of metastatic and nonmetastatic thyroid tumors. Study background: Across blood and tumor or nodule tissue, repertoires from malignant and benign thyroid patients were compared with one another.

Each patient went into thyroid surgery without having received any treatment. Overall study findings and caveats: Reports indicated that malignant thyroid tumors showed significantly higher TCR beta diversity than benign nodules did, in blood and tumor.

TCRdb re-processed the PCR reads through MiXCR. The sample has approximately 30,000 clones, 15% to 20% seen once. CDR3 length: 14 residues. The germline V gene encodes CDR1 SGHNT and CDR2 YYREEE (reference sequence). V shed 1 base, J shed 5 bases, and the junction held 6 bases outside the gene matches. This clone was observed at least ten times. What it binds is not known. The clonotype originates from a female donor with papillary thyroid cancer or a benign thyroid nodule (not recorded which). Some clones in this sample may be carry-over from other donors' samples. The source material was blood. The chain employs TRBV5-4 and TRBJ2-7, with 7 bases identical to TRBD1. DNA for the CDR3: TGTGCCAGCAGCTTGACAGGGGACGACCACGAGCAGTACTTC. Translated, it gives CASSLTGDDHEQYF.